The present entry profiles one T cell receptor (beta chain) with its context. Its antigen is still unknown. Nothing much larger sits one base from this clone, and base qualities are not available. Library preparation used the immunoSEQ multiplex PCR assay. The multiplex PCR relied on a mix of 60 forward primers for TCR Vbeta segments and 13 reverse primers for TCR Jbeta segments. The CDR3 region of rearranged TCR beta genes was amplified from genomic DNA by a multiplex PCR assay. The amplified TCR beta libraries were sequenced on the Illumina HiSeq System as 87-base-pair reads. The study's own analysis went as follows. Across the 600 to 700 repertoires, a later analysis counted tens of millions of unique TCR beta chains, some 11 million of which were shared by at least two donors. To remove PCR and sequencing errors, raw reads were error-corrected and collapsed into unique sequences using a nearest-neighbor algorithm that merged closely related sequences. To assign V, D and J gene segments, CDR3 sequences were aligned to IMGT reference sequences. For a sequence to be retained, a match of at least six nucleotides was required to both a V gene segment and a J gene segment. A rearrangement was called productive if the CDR3 had no stop codons and remained in frame with V and J, and every other rearrangement was called non-productive. CDR3 was defined according to IMGT convention as the region running from the second conserved V-encoded cysteine to the conserved J-encoded phenylalanine. The earlier analysis of 587 of the donors excluded sequences that lacked an unambiguous match to a single V gene segment. An earlier analysis of several hundred of the donors called V segments functional above 56.7% productive rearrangements and segregating when the between-donor standard deviation exceeded 5%. A statistical classification framework was developed to diagnose cytomegalovirus status using the catalog of TCR beta chain sequences. In a later analysis, TCR nucleotide sequences were compared against IMGT/GENE-DB human TR gene sequences so that V and J genes could be assigned. In a later analysis, CDR3 sequences and most-parsimonious VDJ recombination scenarios were assigned using the TCRdist pipeline. In a later analysis, each TCR beta chain was defined by its CDR3 amino acid sequence together with its V-gene family, and reads lacking a unique V-gene family were excluded. A later analysis removed 592 highly shared, low-generation-probability nucleotide sequences to deal with suspected cross-contamination and a sequencing artifact. In a later analysis, a clonal expansion index was calculated for each public chain from normalized within-repertoire ranks of inferred template counts. In a later analysis, generation probabilities were computed using a VDJ recombination model fitted to out-of-frame rearrangements, and the results were checked against IGoR. A later analysis scored TCR-TCR, TCR-HLA and TCR-CMV co-occurrence with hypergeometric tests, applying a repertoire-size bias correction to TCR pairs. A later analysis estimated false discovery rates by permuting HLA or CMV assignments 20 times. A later analysis grouped co-occurring TCRs with DBSCAN, adding TCRdist sequence similarity when clustering within HLA-allele-positive subsets. Repertoires with fewer than 30,000 or more than 120,000 public chains, plus five repertoires with anomalous nucleotide sharing, were excluded from co-occurrence clustering. TCRdb retrieved this table from immuneACCESS and kept in-frame rearrangements only. Not all clones are present; in checked studies, unresolved V genes account for under half, and no reason is known for the remainder. V, J and clone size were drawn from that table, and D and trimming were deduced from the DNA. This sample is represented by 150,000 or so clones; approximately 80% of them were singletons. The ten largest clones add up to roughly an eighth of the sample.

The sample comes from a study of cytomegalovirus exposure and HLA in healthy donors listed by TCRdb under 2017. Turning to the overall study: In an earlier analysis of around 540 of the donors, 250 to 300 Gb of sequence data and 120 million or so unique TCR beta sequences from about 179 million T cells were reported. The genetic ancestry cluster associated with self-reported Caucasian donors included over 65% of the 300 to 450 genotyped donors. The study combined high-throughput TCR immunosequencing, statistical association of individual TCRs with disease status, and machine learning to predict cytomegalovirus infection status. A later genetic analysis took genome-wide SNP genotypes for about 55% of the roughly 700 donors and used that subset as a discovery cohort. Donor age, sex, ethnicity and CMV serostatus were collected together with the repertoire data. Class I and class II HLA loci were covered by the typing at four-digit resolution. The study was designed to test whether signatures of past pathogen exposure could be identified by cataloging public T cell receptors. Every discovery cohort repertoire had been produced on one sequencing platform. A later analysis re-examined previously published TCR beta repertoires from just over 650 donors and added high-resolution HLA genotyping to investigate patterns of TCR occurrence. The T cell repertoires of 670 or so subjects were profiled by immunosequencing and related to cytomegalovirus serostatus. Across about 380 genotyped donors of the cohort, an average of about 240,000 unique TCR beta nucleotide sequences per donor were sequenced, and about a sixth of those sequences were non-productive. In an earlier analysis of 587 of the donors, high-throughput TCR beta sequencing was used to judge whether each TCR beta V gene segment behaved as functional or pseudogenic. The number of donors typed differed by locus, with about 629-630 for A, B, C, DRB1 and DQB1, more than 500 for DQA1, 600 to 610 for DPA1, and around 450 for DPB1. Rather than using new phenotypic data, the later analysis identified candidate immune exposures from TCR beta sequences and from how often those sequences occurred across donors. Because of strong linkage in the cohort, four or five DR-DQ haplotypes were treated as single units for association and clustering. An early release that covered fewer than 750 HLA-typed donors contained approximately 300 gigabases of sequencing data and 65 million to 100 million unique TCR sequences. Along with the approximately 650-subject first cohort, a separate validation cohort of 120 different subjects was used. General findings and caveats noted by the study authors: Only TCR beta chains were sequenced in this cohort, and the absence of alpha or paired-chain data limited detectable features. Some IMGT-functional V segments, including TRBV6-2 and TRBV6-3, could not be told apart with the 87-base-pair reads, so those segments were excluded. According to a later genetic analysis, donors in an Asian-associated ancestry cluster had fewer N-insertions in productive TCRs than the approximately 630-donor mean. Correlated functional status among segregating V segments might be attributable to linkage disequilibrium, but an unknown experimental factor could not be ruled out. Roughly uniform sequencing depth across donors was assumed in presence/absence analyses, although this assumption may not hold. CMV serostatus was the only immune exposure information available for the cohort. A later analysis found that HLA-associated TCR beta chains were more clonally expanded and had lower generation probabilities than equally common non-associated chains. In a later analysis, some 17,000 TCR beta sequences were associated with specific HLA alleles at a false discovery rate of 0.05. A further reported finding was that TCR beta sequences accurately predicted the HLA-A and HLA-B alleles for most subjects in the first cohort. Because counts were too low, approximately 15 rarely observed V segments, including chromosome 9 orphons, were excluded from the earlier analysis of roughly 580 of the donors. Across donors, most TCR sequences were observed very rarely, whereas some public TCRs were present in many individuals. Because HLA typing was unavailable for some donors at each locus, only the typed subset was used in association tests. A cluster of highly shared sequence variants was judged likely to be a technical artifact of the sequencing pipeline. Broadly in line with IMGT annotations, most TCR beta V segments showed up in productive rearrangements about 87% or about 30% of the time in an earlier analysis of several hundred of the donors. According to a later analysis, TCR association rates differed among HLA loci, with DRB1 alleles showing the most associated TCRs and HLA-C alleles showing the fewest. The classifier was reported to diagnose cytomegalovirus status with high specificity and sensitivity in both the original cohort and the validation cohort. In vitro tests confirmed that a few of the cytomegalovirus-associated TCR beta chains recognize cytomegalovirus antigens. The study gave a list of around 170 TCR beta chains associated with cytomegalovirus. In a later analysis, several top co-occurrence clusters were reported to appear linked to parvovirus B19, influenza, CMV and Epstein-Barr virus. In a later genetic analysis, a missense DCLRE1C variant was associated with V-gene and J-gene trimming of TCR beta chains, and the association was replicated in an independent cohort. Assigning TCR associations to individual alleles was difficult when HLA alleles, especially DR and DQ, strongly co-occurred. In a later analysis, most CMV-associated TCR beta chains were found to appear HLA-restricted, with HLA associations seemingly driven largely by CMV exposure. It was suggested by the authors that the approach could potentially be generalized to other disease states and immunological phenotypes.

In total, about 650 healthy bone marrow donors made up the cohort. At the time of sampling, all cohort members were nominally healthy, though unrecorded immune exposures were likely present. The donor tested CMV seropositive, placing the donor among the approximately 290 seropositive members of the cohort. Every donor gave a peripheral blood sample, and the peripheral blood mononuclear cells from that sample were used for TCR beta sequencing. Genomic DNA extraction from the blood cell samples was performed with the Qiagen DNeasy Blood Extraction Kit. From its cysteine to its phenylalanine, the CDR3 spans 17 amino acids. Kept here is only the CDR3 DNA, which spans 51 bases and is read in frame from base 1. The V and J ends are trimmed by 3 bases and 0 bases, leaving 15 bases between them. The germline V gene gives CDR1 as MDHEN and CDR2 as SYDVKM.

Here the chain combines TRBV28 and TRBJ1-5; 6 matching bases give a weak D call of TRBD1. The clonotype originates from a man aged 35-49 years in good health and CMV-seropositive. Sequencing was done on a sample of PBMCs. The CDR3 amino acid sequence is: CASSFRLSGASNQPQHF. In nucleotide form, the sequence is TGTGCCAGCAGTTTCCGGCTCTCAGGGGCTAGCAATCAGCCCCAGCATTTT.